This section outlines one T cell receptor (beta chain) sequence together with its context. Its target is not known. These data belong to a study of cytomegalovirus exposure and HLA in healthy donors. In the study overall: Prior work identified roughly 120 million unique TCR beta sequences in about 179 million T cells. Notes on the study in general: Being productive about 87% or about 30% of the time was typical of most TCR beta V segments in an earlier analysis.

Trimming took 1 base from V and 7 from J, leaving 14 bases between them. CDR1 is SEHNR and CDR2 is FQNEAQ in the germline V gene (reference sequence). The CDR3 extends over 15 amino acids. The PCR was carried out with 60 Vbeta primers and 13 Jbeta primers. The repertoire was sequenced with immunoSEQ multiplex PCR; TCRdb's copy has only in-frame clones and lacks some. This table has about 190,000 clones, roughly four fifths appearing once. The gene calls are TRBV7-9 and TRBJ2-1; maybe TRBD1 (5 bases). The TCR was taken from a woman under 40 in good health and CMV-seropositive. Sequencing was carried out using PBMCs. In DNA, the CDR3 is TGTGCCAGCAGCTTAGTGGGTGGGGCGCTGAATGAGCAGTTCTTC. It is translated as CASSLVGGALNEQFF.